This TCR beta chain was documented in a study of early T cells in non-severe SARS-CoV-2 infection. Study-level background: Unsorted whole-blood RNA was sequenced in bulk, leaving chains unpaired. Study results and caveats: VDJdb-based matching was biased toward anti-spike CD8 responses and missed private and CD4 specificities.

Comment on this clonotype: Its antigen remains unknown.

Researchers attached unique molecular identifiers to individual cDNA molecules. TCRdb recomputed calls from the 5' RACE reads with MiXCR, one row per CDR3 protein. This sample carries 55,000 to 80,000 distinct CDR3 sequences, 9.5% to 13% of them seen once, and the ten largest clones take 3.5% to 4%. CDR3 size: 13 residues. The trim removed 7 bases at V and 1 base at J, leaving 6 bases unmatched. Per germline, CDR1 SQVTM and CDR2 ANQGSEA. This TCR was recovered from an adult who was a healthcare worker with PCR-confirmed SARS-CoV-2 infection or an uninfected control (not recorded which). This chain joins TRBV29-1 and TRBJ2-7; 8 bases line up with TRBD1. Sequenced input: whole blood. In DNA form, the CDR3 reads TGCAGCGCAAGGACAGGGAGGTCCTACGAGCAGTACTTC. It encodes CSARTGRSYEQYF.